A selection of T cell receptor beta chains follows, all from one sample in a study of T cell responses to AZD1222 COVID-19 vaccine. Method: immunoSEQ multiplex PCR; TCRdb's copy keeps in-frame clones and lacks some. Among approximately 200,000 clones listed, around 94% were seen once. The sequencing used peripheral blood, collected 28 days after the second dose of the MenACWY control vaccine. Every receptor here comes from an adult who received the MenACWY meningococcal vaccine as a control. The conserved cysteine and the conserved F or W are not part of the CDR3 here. D genes are given only for firm matches.

v_gene: TRBV4-3
d_gene: TRBD2
CDR3aa: ASSQTRLAGPDLNTGELF

v_gene: TRBV5-8
d_gene: TRBD2
CDR3aa: ASASGSSDTQY

v_gene: TRBV19
d_gene: -
CDR3aa: ASSPGVGANYGYT

v_gene: TRBV4-3
d_gene: -
CDR3aa: ASSQTILGSYGYT

v_gene: TRBV12-3/TRBV12-4
d_gene: TRBD1
CDR3aa: ASTIDRGLSAF

v_gene: TRBV5-1
d_gene: -
CDR3aa: ASSLGGTAPIHEQY

v_gene: TRBV5-1
d_gene: TRBD2
CDR3aa: ASSFTSGAYEQY

v_gene: TRBV12-3/TRBV12-4
d_gene: TRBD1
CDR3aa: ASNLQGRVAH

v_gene: TRBV3-1/TRBV3-2
d_gene: -
CDR3aa: ASSQPAGNTIY

v_gene: TRBV29-1
d_gene: -
CDR3aa: SVESTPNTIY

v_gene: TRBV18
d_gene: -
CDR3aa: ASSPPGRPYQETQY

v_gene: TRBV20-1
d_gene: TRBD1
CDR3aa: SARDDRGLF

v_gene: TRBV6-5
d_gene: TRBD1
CDR3aa: ASKRDRDFYGYT

v_gene: TRBV28
d_gene: -
CDR3aa: ASTPPVVTEAF

v_gene: TRBV7-9
d_gene: TRBD2
CDR3aa: ASSHPLGGYTDTQY

v_gene: TRBV12-3/TRBV12-4
d_gene: -
CDR3aa: ASSFSMAYGYT

v_gene: TRBV7-9
d_gene: TRBD1
CDR3aa: ASSQTGVKSNTEAF

v_gene: TRBV30
d_gene: TRBD2
CDR3aa: AWSVPAGSTDTQY

v_gene: TRBV5-1
d_gene: -
CDR3aa: ASSLGDTYSNQPQH

v_gene: TRBV29-1
d_gene: -
CDR3aa: SVEGVAGNEQF

v_gene: TRBV5-6
d_gene: -
CDR3aa: ASSFRGRNTEAF

v_gene: TRBV10-3
d_gene: TRBD1
CDR3aa: AISESGQGNTEAF

v_gene: TRBV4-1
d_gene: -
CDR3aa: ASSQVRDYGYT

v_gene: TRBV5-1
d_gene: -
CDR3aa: ASSEDVYGYT

v_gene: TRBV18
d_gene: -
CDR3aa: ASSPPGETQY

v_gene: TRBV29-1
d_gene: TRBD2
CDR3aa: SVVLAGPNEQF

v_gene: TRBV5-6
d_gene: TRBD1
CDR3aa: ASSPGQTYGYT

v_gene: TRBV15
d_gene: TRBD1
CDR3aa: ATSRGTGDEQY

v_gene: TRBV9
d_gene: -
CDR3aa: ASSPPKAPQGVQY

v_gene: TRBV9
d_gene: TRBD1
CDR3aa: ASSGGQGADYGYT

v_gene: TRBV19
d_gene: -
CDR3aa: ASSSRLRDTQY

v_gene: TRBV30
d_gene: -
CDR3aa: AWSVQGHEQY